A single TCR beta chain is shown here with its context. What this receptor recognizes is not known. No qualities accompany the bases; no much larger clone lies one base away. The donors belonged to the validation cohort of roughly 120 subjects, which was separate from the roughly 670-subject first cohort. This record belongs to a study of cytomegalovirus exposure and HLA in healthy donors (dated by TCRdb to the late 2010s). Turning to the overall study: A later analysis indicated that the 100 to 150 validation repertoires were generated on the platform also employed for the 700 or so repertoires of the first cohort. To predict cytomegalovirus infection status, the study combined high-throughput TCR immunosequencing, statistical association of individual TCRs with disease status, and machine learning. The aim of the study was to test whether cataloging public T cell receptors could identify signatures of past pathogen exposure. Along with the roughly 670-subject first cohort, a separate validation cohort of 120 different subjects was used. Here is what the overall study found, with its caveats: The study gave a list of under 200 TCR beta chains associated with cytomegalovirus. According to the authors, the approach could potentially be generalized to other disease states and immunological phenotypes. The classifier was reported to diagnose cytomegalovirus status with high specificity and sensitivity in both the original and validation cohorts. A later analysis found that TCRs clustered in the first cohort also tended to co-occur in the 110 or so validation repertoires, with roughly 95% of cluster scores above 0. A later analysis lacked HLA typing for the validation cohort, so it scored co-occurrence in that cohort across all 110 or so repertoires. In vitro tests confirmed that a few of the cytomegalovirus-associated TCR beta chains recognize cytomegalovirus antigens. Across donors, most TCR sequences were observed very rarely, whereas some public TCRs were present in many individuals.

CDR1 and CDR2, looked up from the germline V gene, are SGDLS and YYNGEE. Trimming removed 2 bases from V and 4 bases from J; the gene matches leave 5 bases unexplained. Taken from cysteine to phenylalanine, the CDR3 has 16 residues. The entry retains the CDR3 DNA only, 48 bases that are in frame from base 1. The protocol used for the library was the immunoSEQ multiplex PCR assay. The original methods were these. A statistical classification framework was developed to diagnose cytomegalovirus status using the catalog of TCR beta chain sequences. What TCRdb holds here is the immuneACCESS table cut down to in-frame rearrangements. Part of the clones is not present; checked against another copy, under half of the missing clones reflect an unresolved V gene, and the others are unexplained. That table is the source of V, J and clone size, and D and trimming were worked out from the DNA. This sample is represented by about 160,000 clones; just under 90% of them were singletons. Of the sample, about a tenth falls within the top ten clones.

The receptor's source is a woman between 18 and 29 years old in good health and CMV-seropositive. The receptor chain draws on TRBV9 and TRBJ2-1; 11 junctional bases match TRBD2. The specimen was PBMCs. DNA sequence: TGTGCCAGCAGCGTTTTTCTAGCGGGAGGATACAATGAGCAGTTCTTC. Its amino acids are CASSVFLAGGYNEQFF.